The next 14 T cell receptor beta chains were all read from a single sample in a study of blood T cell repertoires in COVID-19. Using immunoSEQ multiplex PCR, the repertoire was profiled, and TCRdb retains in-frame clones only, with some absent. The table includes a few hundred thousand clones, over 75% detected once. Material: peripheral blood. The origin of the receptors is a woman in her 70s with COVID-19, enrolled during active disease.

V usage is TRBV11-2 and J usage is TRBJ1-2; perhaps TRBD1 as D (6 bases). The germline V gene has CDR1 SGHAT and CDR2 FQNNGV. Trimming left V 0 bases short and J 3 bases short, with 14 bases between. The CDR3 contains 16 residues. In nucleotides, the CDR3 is TGTGCCAGCAGCTTAGATCCCGGACAGAGTTACTATGGCTACACCTTC. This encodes CASSLDPGQSYYGYTF.

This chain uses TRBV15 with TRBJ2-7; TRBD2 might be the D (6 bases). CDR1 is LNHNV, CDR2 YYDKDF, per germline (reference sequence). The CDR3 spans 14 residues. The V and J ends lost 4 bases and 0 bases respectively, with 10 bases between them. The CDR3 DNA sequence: TGTGCCACCAGCACGGGACTCTTCTCCTACGAGCAGTACTTC. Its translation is CATSTGLFSYEQYF.

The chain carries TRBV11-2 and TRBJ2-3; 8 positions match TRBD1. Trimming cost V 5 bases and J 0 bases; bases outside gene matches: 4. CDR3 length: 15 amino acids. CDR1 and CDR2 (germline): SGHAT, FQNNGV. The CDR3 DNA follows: TGTGCCAGCAGCCTGGACAGGGCTAGCACAGATACGCAGTATTTT. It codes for CASSLDRASTDTQYF. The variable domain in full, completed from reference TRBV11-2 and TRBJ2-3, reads EAGVAQSPRYKIIEKRQSVAFWCNPISGHATLYWYQQILGQGPKLLIQFQNNGVVDDSQLPKDRFSAERLKGVDSTLKIQPAKLEDSAVYLCASSLDRASTDTQYFGPGTRLTVL.

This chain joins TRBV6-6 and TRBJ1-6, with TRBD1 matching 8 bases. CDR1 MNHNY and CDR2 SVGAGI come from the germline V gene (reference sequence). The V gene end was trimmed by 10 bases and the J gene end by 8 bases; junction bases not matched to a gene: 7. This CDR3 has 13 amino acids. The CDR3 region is CATSGQAYSPLHF. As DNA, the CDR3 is TGTGCCACCTCGGGACAGGCATATTCACCCCTCCACTTT.

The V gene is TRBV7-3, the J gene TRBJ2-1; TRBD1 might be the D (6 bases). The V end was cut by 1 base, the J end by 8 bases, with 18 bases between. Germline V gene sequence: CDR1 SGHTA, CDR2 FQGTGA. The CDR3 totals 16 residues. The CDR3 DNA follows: TGTGCCAGCAGCTTAAGGGTTACAGGGAGCTGGGATGAGCAGTTCTTC. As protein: CASSLRVTGSWDEQFF.

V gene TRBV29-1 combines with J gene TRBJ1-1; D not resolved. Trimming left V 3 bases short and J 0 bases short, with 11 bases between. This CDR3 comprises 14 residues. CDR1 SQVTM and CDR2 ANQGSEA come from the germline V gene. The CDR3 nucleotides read TGCAGCGTTGACAACAGCGGGGTGAACACTGAAGCTTTCTTT. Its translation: CSVDNSGVNTEAFF. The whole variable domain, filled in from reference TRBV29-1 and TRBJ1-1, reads SAVISQKPSRDICQRGTSLTIQCQVDSQVTMMFWYRQQPGQSLTLIATANQGSEATYESGFVIDKFPISRPNLTFSTLTVSNMSPEDSSIYLCSVDNSGVNTEAFFGQGTRLTVV.

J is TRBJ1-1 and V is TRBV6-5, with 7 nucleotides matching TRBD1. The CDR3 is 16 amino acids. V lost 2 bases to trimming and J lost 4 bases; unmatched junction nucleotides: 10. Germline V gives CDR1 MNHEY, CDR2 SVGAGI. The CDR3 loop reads CASSYHRDSFFTEAFF. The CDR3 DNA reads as TGTGCCAGCAGTTACCACCGGGACAGCTTTTTCACTGAAGCTTTCTTT.

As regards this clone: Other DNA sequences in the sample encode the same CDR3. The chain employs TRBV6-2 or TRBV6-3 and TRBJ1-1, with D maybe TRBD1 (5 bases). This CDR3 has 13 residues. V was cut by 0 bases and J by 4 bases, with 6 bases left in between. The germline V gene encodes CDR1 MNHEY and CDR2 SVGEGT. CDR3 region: CASSYSGGTEAFF. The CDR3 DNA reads TGTGCCAGCAGTTACTCGGGGGGCACTGAAGCTTTCTTT.

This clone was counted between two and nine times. The CDR3 protein is CSVEPRTGLLGEQYF. For the CDR3, the DNA is TGCAGCGTCGAACCGAGGACAGGTCTTCTGGGGGAGCAGTACTTC. The chain has TRBV29-1 and TRBJ2-7, with TRBD1 identical over 7 bases. CDR1 SQVTM and CDR2 ANQGSEA come from the germline V gene. The CDR3 has 15 amino acids. After removal of 6 bases from V and 7 bases from J, the junction contained 18 bases not matched to a gene.

Written as DNA, the CDR3 is TGTGCCAGCAAATCCCCAGGGGGAGAGACCCAGTACTTC. As protein: CASKSPGGETQYF. V gene TRBV6-5 combines with J gene TRBJ2-5, with 7 bases aligning to TRBD1. This CDR3 spans 13 amino acids. Germline values: CDR1 MNHEY, CDR2 SVGAGI. V gave up 7 bases and J gave up 4 bases; unmatched junction bases: 6.

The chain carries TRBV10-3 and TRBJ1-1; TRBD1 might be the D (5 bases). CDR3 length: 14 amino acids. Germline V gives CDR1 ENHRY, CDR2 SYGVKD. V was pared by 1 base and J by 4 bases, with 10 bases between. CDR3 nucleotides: TGTGCCATCAGTGAGTTAGGGGTTGGCACTGAAGCTTTCTTT. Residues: CAISELGVGTEAFF.

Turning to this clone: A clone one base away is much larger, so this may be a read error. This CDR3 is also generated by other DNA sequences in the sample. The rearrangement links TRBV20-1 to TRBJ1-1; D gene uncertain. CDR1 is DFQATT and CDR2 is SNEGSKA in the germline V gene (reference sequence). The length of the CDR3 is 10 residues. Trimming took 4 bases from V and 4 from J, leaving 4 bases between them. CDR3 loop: CSATVTEAFF. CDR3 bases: TGCAGTGCTACCGTCACTGAAGCTTTCTTT.

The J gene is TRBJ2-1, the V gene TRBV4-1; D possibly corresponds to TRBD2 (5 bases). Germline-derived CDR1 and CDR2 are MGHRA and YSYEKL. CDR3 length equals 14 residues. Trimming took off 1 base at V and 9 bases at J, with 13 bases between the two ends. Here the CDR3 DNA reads TGCGCCAGCAGCCAAGTAACTAGTCGGACTGAGCAGTTCTTC. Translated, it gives CASSQVTSRTEQFF.

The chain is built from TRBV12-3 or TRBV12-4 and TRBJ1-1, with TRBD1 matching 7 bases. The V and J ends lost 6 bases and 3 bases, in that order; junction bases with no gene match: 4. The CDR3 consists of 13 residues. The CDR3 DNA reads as TGTGCCAGCAGAGAGCAGGGGGACACTGAAGCTTTCTTT. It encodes CASREQGDTEAFF.